This passage covers 14 T cell receptor beta chains from one sample sequenced in a study of cytomegalovirus exposure and HLA in healthy donors. Use of 60 Vbeta and 13 Jbeta primers characterized the PCR. Here immunoSEQ multiplex PCR was the method, and the copy in TCRdb shows in-frame clones only, minus some. The sample shows over 80,000 clones, over 60% of them seen only once. The source material was PBMCs. The receptors originated from a man in his sixties in good health and CMV-seropositive.

The rearrangement joins TRBV27 to TRBJ2-2; maybe TRBD2 (6 bases). The CDR3 sequence is 16 residues long. Trimming pared 4 bases from V and 4 bases from J, leaving 16 bases between. Germline CDR1 is MNHEY and CDR2 is SMNVEV (reference sequence). CDR3 sequence reads: CASSSLSPSVTGELFF. CDR3 DNA: TGTGCCAGCAGTTCCCTCAGCCCTAGCGTCACCGGGGAGCTGTTTTTT.

J is TRBJ1-1 and V is TRBV11-2; D ambiguous. The germline V gene has CDR1 SGHAT and CDR2 FQNNGV. The CDR3 length is 14 residues. Between the trimmed V and J ends, which lost 3 bases and 0 bases, there was a span of 8 bases. DNA for the CDR3: TGTGCCAGCAGCTTGAGGCTCATGAACACTGAAGCTTTCTTT. Translation gives CASSLRLMNTEAFF.

The rearrangement links TRBV28 to TRBJ2-7, with 10 bases lining up with TRBD1. The CDR3 is 14 residues long. With V trimmed by 2 bases and J by 4 bases, 2 bases remained unmatched. Per the germline V gene, CDR1 is MDHEN and CDR2 is SYDVKM. As DNA, the CDR3 is TGTGCCAGCAGTTTAGGACAGGGGGGGTACGAGCAGTACTTC. Amino acid sequence: CASSLGQGGYEQYF.

The chain uses TRBV2 and TRBJ2-3; TRBD2 matches at 9 bases. After removal of 8 bases from V and 2 bases from J, the junction contained 8 bases not matched to a gene. CDR3 length equals 15 residues. Germline V CDR1 and CDR2: SNHLY, FYNNEI. DNA of the CDR3: TGTGCCAGCCTCTTCATAGCGGGGGTCACAGATACGCAGTATTTT. This sequence encodes CASLFIAGVTDTQYF. Full variable domain (rest looked up from reference TRBV2 and TRBJ2-3): EPEVTQTPSHQVTQMGQEVILRCVPISNHLYFYWYRQILGQKVEFLVSFYNNEISEKSEIFDDQFSVERPDGSNFTLKIRSTKLEDSAMYFCASLFIAGVTDTQYFGPGTRLTVL.

This clone was detected only once. This rearrangement joins TRBV30 to TRBJ1-1, with 8 bases that match TRBD1. Germline values: CDR1 GTSNPN, CDR2 SVGIG (reference sequence). V lost 0 bases to trimming and J lost 0 bases; unmatched junction nucleotides: 3. This CDR3 comprises 15 residues. The CDR3 DNA sequence: TGTGCCTGGAGTGTGATGACAGGGGTGAACACTGAAGCTTTCTTT. This sequence encodes CAWSVMTGVNTEAFF.

As DNA, the CDR3 is TGTGCCAGCAGTTACTCTCCGGGAATCAATCAGCCCCAGCATTTT. Translated, it gives CASSYSPGINQPQHF. The chain recombines TRBV6-5 with TRBJ1-5; D is ambiguous. The CDR3 covers 15 residues. Between the trimmed V and J ends, which lost 0 bases and 3 bases, there was a span of 9 bases. Germline values: CDR1 MNHEY, CDR2 SVGAGI.

This sequence joins TRBV7-3 and TRBJ2-6; TRBD1 agrees at 9 bases. CDR1 and CDR2 from the germline V gene are SGHTA and FQGTGA. The CDR3 loop spans 17 amino acids. Unmatched junction bases numbered 5, after V lost 4 bases and J lost 1 base. The CDR3 coding sequence is TGTGCCAGCAGCTCAACAGGGGGCGGGTCTGGGGCCAACGTCCTGACTTTC. Translation: CASSSTGGGSGANVLTF.

This clone was recorded a few times. The chain recombines TRBV5-4 with TRBJ1-1; D unclear. Germline V gene lookup returns CDR1 SGHNT and CDR2 YYREEE (reference sequence). V was cut by 0 bases and J by 1 base, with 7 bases left in between. This CDR3 contains 14 residues. CDR3 sequence: CASSLVSQNTEAFF. In DNA form, the CDR3 reads TGTGCCAGCAGCTTGGTTAGCCAGAACACTGAAGCTTTCTTT.

The V and J genes are TRBV19 and TRBJ1-4; D is possibly TRBD1 (5 bases). Germline loops: CDR1 LNHDA, CDR2 SQIVND (reference sequence). Between the trimmed V and J ends, which lost 5 bases and 0 bases, there was a span of 16 bases. The CDR3 runs to 17 residues. CDR3 in DNA: TGTGCCAGTAGTTGGGGCAAGCCAACGGCAACTAATGAAAAACTGTTTTTT. Translating it yields CASSWGKPTATNEKLFF. The variable domain in full, with the rest retrieved from reference TRBV19 and TRBJ1-4, is DGGITQSPKYLFRKEGQNVTLSCEQNLNHDAMYWYRQDPGQGLRLIYYSQIVNDFQKGDIAEGYSVSREKKESFPLTVTSAQKNPTAFYLCASSWGKPTATNEKLFFGSGTQLSVL.

The chain is built from TRBV6-5 and TRBJ2-2, with D possibly being TRBD1 (6 bases). Trimming took off 6 bases at V and 1 base at J, with 12 bases between the two ends. The germline CDR1 and CDR2 sequences are MNHEY and SVGAGI. The CDR3 length is 15 residues. The CDR3 protein is CASRGLGGNTGELFF. The CDR3, as DNA: TGTGCCAGCAGAGGCTTAGGGGGGAACACCGGGGAGCTGTTTTTT.

This clone was observed a single time. The chain carries TRBV9 and TRBJ1-2; TRBD1 matches 8 bases. The CDR3 loop spans 16 amino acids. V shed 0 bases and J 6 bases; nucleotides not matched to a gene: 10. The germline V gene has CDR1 SGDLS and CDR2 YYNGEE. CDR3 DNA sequence: TGTGCCAGCAGCGTAGGGGGACAGGTTTATTTCCATGGCTACACCTTC. Its protein product is CASSVGGQVYFHGYTF. The variable domain in full, completed from reference TRBV9 and TRBJ1-2, reads DSGVTQTPKHLITATGQRVTLRCSPRSGDLSVYWYQQSLDQGLQFLIQYYNGEERAKGNILERFSAQQFPDLHSELNLSSLELGDSALYFCASSVGGQVYFHGYTFGSGTRLTVV.

This chain connects TRBV5-6 to TRBJ2-3; 7 bases align to TRBD1. The CDR3 is 18 residues long. From germline, CDR1 is SGHDT and CDR2 YYEEEE. Germline trimming cut 4 bases from V and 6 bases from J; bases unmatched to any gene: 20. CDR3 residues: CASSPQKRGRGSADTQYF. For the CDR3, the DNA is TGTGCCAGCAGCCCACAAAAAAGGGGCAGGGGGAGTGCGGATACGCAGTATTTT.

This chain connects TRBV30 to TRBJ1-2; D is ambiguous. Germline-derived CDR1 and CDR2 are GTSNPN and SVGIG (reference sequence). This CDR3 has 14 residues. Trimming removed 3 bases at V and 2 bases at J, with 13 bases between. Here the CDR3 DNA reads TGTGCCTGGAGCGGGAACAGTCAAAACTATGGCTACACCTTC. This encodes CAWSGNSQNYGYTF. Looking up the rest from reference TRBV30 and TRBJ1-2 gives the full variable domain: SQTIHQWPATLVQPVGSPLSLECTVEGTSNPNLYWYRQAAGRGLQLLFYSVGIGQISSEVPQNLSASRPQDRQFILSSKKLLLSDSGFYLCAWSGNSQNYGYTFGSGTRLTVV.

The rearrangement uses TRBV15 and TRBJ2-7, with 10 bases matching TRBD2. Germline V gene sequence: CDR1 LNHNV, CDR2 YYDKDF (reference sequence). This CDR3 is 16 amino acids long. The V and J ends lost 4 bases and 6 bases, in that order; junction bases with no gene match: 12. The CDR3 region is CATSKTIAGGLSEQYF. CDR3 DNA sequence: TGTGCCACCAGCAAAACCATAGCGGGGGGACTATCCGAGCAGTACTTC.